Below, 29 T cell receptor beta chains from the same sample are listed, as sequenced in a study of T-cell reconstitution after alpha-beta-depleted transplantation in children. As it was prepared, the TCRbeta library received unique molecular identifiers. TCRdb recomputed calls from the PCR reads with MiXCR, one row per CDR3 protein. The sample carries roughly 790,000 distinct CDR3 sequences, approximately 15% recorded once. The sequences come from PBMCs, mostly from graft donor cells, collected 360 days after TCRalphabeta/CD19-depleted stem cell transplant. The receptors here all came from a male patient aged 10 to 17 who had a stem cell transplant for acute lymphoblastic leukemia, so the T cells may come from the graft donor.

This clonotype was seen many times. V is TRBV7-2 and J is TRBJ1-2; possibly TRBD1 for D (5 bases). The CDR3 contains 14 residues. Trimming took 1 base from V and 4 from J, leaving 10 bases between them. Germline values: CDR1 SGHTA, CDR2 FQGNSA. CDR3 DNA: TGTGCCAGCAGCTTAGGAGGGACGGGCTATGGCTACACCTTC. Its translation is CASSLGGTGYGYTF.

In DNA form, the CDR3 reads TGTGCCAGCAGCTTGGAAGGGGGACAGGCCACTGAAGCTTTCTTT. Encoded protein: CASSLEGGQATEAFF. The V call is TRBV5-5, the J call TRBJ1-1; 8 nucleotides match TRBD1. CDR1 SGHKS and CDR2 YYEKEE come from the germline V gene (reference sequence). The CDR3 extends over 15 amino acids. V trimming: 0 bases; J trimming: 4 bases; junction bases outside the gene matches: 5.

This clonotype has a handful of counts. The CDR3 loop reads CASSVGGASSYNEQFF. The CDR3 bases are TGTGCCAGCAGCGTAGGGGGGGCGAGTTCCTACAATGAGCAGTTCTTC. J is TRBJ2-1 and V is TRBV9; either TRBD1 or TRBD2 may fit D (6 bases each). CDR3 length equals 16 residues. Germline CDR1 reads SGDLS; CDR2 reads YYNGEE. The ends were cut back, 0 bases at V and 1 base at J, with 11 bases in the middle.

This clonotype was recorded only once. This chain links TRBV12-3 or TRBV12-4 with TRBJ1-5; D is uncertain. V gave up 1 base and J gave up 11 bases, with 6 bases separating them. This CDR3 contains 11 residues. CDR3 DNA sequence: TGTGCCAGCAGTTTAGGGTCGGCCCAGCATTTT. Translating gives CASSLGSAQHF.

This clonotype was seen more than once but under ten times. This chain links TRBV20-1 with TRBJ2-7, with D unresolved. Trimming shortened V by 6 bases and J by 2 bases, and 14 bases separated the two germline ends. The CDR3 runs to 13 residues. From germline, CDR1 is DFQATT and CDR2 SNEGSKA (reference sequence). CDR3 sequence reads: CSAPPRSPYEQYF. In DNA form, the CDR3 reads TGCAGTGCCCCCCCTAGATCCCCCTACGAGCAGTACTTC.

This clonotype occurred many times. The V gene is TRBV12-3 or TRBV12-4, the J gene TRBJ2-2; tentative D call: TRBD1 (5 bases). The CDR3 sequence is 13 residues long. Trimming stripped 8 bases from V and 6 bases from J, with 13 bases between. CDR3 sequence: CASSPPGPGELFF. In DNA form, the CDR3 reads TGTGCCAGCTCCCCTCCAGGGCCCGGGGAGCTGTTTTTT.

This clonotype has ten or more counts. The genes are TRBV5-1 and TRBJ1-1; D not certain. V lost 4 bases, J lost 2 bases, and 12 bases lay in between. The CDR3 contains 14 residues. Germline V lookup: CDR1 SGHRS, CDR2 YFSETQ. CDR3 sequence reads: CASSPQSSNTEAFF. For the CDR3, the DNA is TGCGCCAGCAGCCCCCAGTCTTCTAACACTGAAGCTTTCTTT.

The rearrangement joins TRBV6-1 to TRBJ2-6; unclear D gene. CDR1 and CDR2 (germline): MNHNS, SASEGT. The CDR3 is made up of 17 amino acids. V was clipped by 3 bases and J by 0 bases, with 12 bases between them. CDR3 residues: CASSEALVSSGANVLTF. In nucleotides, the CDR3 is TGTGCCAGCAGTGAGGCCCTAGTTAGCTCTGGGGCCAACGTCCTGACTTTC.

This clonotype was seen more than once but under ten times. The chain carries TRBV24-1 and TRBJ2-1; D is unclear. Per the germline V gene, CDR1 is KGHDR and CDR2 is SFDVKD. This CDR3 contains 14 residues. Trimming left V 0 bases short and J 6 bases short, with 8 bases between. In DNA, the CDR3 is TGTGCCACCAGTGATTTGGGCGGTACCAATGAGCAGTTCTTC. This codes for CATSDLGGTNEQFF.

This clonotype was detected a few times. V usage is TRBV6-1 and J usage is TRBJ1-5, with D tentatively TRBD1 (5 bases). Germline V lookup: CDR1 MNHNS, CDR2 SASEGT. The CDR3 covers 14 residues. Trimming removed 9 bases from V and 6 bases from J, with 18 bases in between. The CDR3 sequence is CASSPRVGGQPQHF. The DNA for the CDR3 is TGTGCCAGTTCCCCCAGGGTAGGTGGTCAGCCCCAGCATTTT.

The chain recombines TRBV6-2 or TRBV6-3 with TRBJ1-2; D gene unclear. Germline V gives CDR1 MNHEY, CDR2 SVGEGT. V was shortened by 1 base and J by 0 bases, with 9 bases between the two germline ends. This CDR3 comprises 15 residues. The chain's CDR3 is CASSYFWDPNYGYTF. In nucleotides, the CDR3 is TGTGCCAGCAGTTACTTCTGGGATCCTAACTATGGCTACACCTTC.

There are a few counts of this clonotype. In DNA, the CDR3 is TGTGCCAGCAGTTCGTCGGAGGTTAGCACAGATACGCAGTATTTT. Protein product: CASSSSEVSTDTQYF. The chain links TRBV12-3 or TRBV12-4 to TRBJ2-3; the D gene is possibly TRBD2 (5 bases). V shed 4 bases and J shed 0 bases, with 11 bases lying between them. The CDR3 contains 15 residues.

The rearrangement joins TRBV9 to TRBJ1-1; the match to TRBD1 covers 8 bases. The germline CDR1 and CDR2 sequences are SGDLS and YYNGEE. V gave up 7 bases and J gave up 0 bases; unmatched junction bases: 2. This CDR3 has 13 amino acids. CDR3 coding DNA: TGTGCCAGCGGACAGGGCATGAACACTGAAGCTTTCTTT. Translation gives CASGQGMNTEAFF.

This clonotype was picked up many times. This chain uses TRBV20-1 with TRBJ2-2, with 8 bases that match TRBD1. CDR1 DFQATT and CDR2 SNEGSKA come from the germline V gene (reference sequence). This CDR3 contains 13 residues. Trimming took 6 bases from V and 6 from J; bases not matched to a gene: 6. The CDR3 DNA follows: TGCAGTGCGGGGGACAGGAAGGCCGGGGAGCTGTTTTTT. This sequence encodes CSAGDRKAGELFF.

This chain joins TRBV7-9 and TRBJ2-7, with D perhaps matching TRBD2 (5 bases). The CDR3 spans 14 residues. Germline values: CDR1 SEHNR, CDR2 FQNEAQ (reference sequence). V was pared by 5 bases and J by 3 bases, with 14 bases between. CDR3 bases: TGTGCCAGCAGCCCCGGACTGCCTTACTACGAGCAGTACTTC. Protein product: CASSPGLPYYEQYF. Complete variable domain (other parts from reference TRBV7-9 and TRBJ2-7): DTGVSQNPRHKITKRGQNVTFRCDPISEHNRLYWYRQTLGQGPEFLTYFQNEAQLEKSRLLSDRFSAERPKGSFSTLEIQRTEQGDSAMYLCASSPGLPYYEQYFGPGTRLTVT.

This clonotype was picked up a small number of times. The chain joins TRBV10-3 to TRBJ1-1, with 10 bases identical to TRBD1. With 4 bases clipped from V and 4 bases from J, the junction kept 0 bases outside the gene matches. CDR3 size: 13 residues. CDR1 ENHRY and CDR2 SYGVKD come from the germline V gene. The CDR3 loop is CAISGTGGTEAFF. The CDR3 DNA reads TGTGCCATCAGTGGGACAGGGGGCACTGAAGCTTTCTTT.

This clonotype was seen ten or more times. The chain recombines TRBV7-6 with TRBJ2-1; D is unresolved. This CDR3 comprises 16 residues. Germline V lookup: CDR1 SGHVS, CDR2 FNYEAQ. The V end lost 0 bases, the J end lost 7 bases, and 16 bases lay between the germline ends. The CDR3 DNA sequence: TGTGCCAGCAGCTTAGCGGAGCGACCCATAGGGAATGAGCAGTTCTTC. It translates to CASSLAERPIGNEQFF.

The J gene is TRBJ2-6, the V gene TRBV12-3 or TRBV12-4; D ambiguous. The CDR3 totals 15 residues. The V end was cut by 2 bases, the J end by 0 bases, with 5 bases between. The CDR3 sequence: CASSLLGSGANVLTF. CDR3 DNA: TGTGCCAGCAGTTTACTAGGCTCTGGGGCCAACGTCCTGACTTTC.

This clonotype was recorded at least ten times. The chain has TRBV5-1 and TRBJ2-7, with a tentative D call TRBD2 (5 bases). V was shortened by 2 bases and J by 1 base, with 13 bases between the two germline ends. The CDR3 is 15 residues long. Germline lookup yields CDR1 SGHRS and CDR2 YFSETQ. The CDR3 here is CASSFGILISYEQYF. The CDR3 region has the DNA TGCGCCAGCAGCTTCGGGATTCTAATTTCCTACGAGCAGTACTTC.

This clonotype was seen repeatedly, ten times or more. V and J are TRBV12-3 or TRBV12-4 and TRBJ2-4, with 13 positions matching TRBD2. V shed 3 bases, J shed 8 bases, and the junction held 7 bases outside the gene matches. This CDR3 has 16 amino acids. The CDR3 DNA sequence: TGTGCCAGCAGTTTCGCCTGGACTAGCGGGAGTCACATTCAGTACTTC. It translates to CASSFAWTSGSHIQYF.

This rearrangement joins TRBV29-1 to TRBJ1-2; D remains unclear. The CDR3 totals 13 residues. Germline V CDR1 and CDR2: SQVTM, ANQGSEA. The germline V and J ends were trimmed by 6 bases and 3 bases, with 14 bases remaining between them. Here the CDR3 DNA reads TGCAGCGTAGACACGCGGCTTTACTATGGCTACACCTTC. Protein: CSVDTRLYYGYTF.

This clonotype was counted at least ten times. The CDR3 nucleotides are TGTGCCAGCAGTTTAAAATGGTTAGCGTTCTACAATGAGCAGTTCTTC. This translates into CASSLKWLAFYNEQFF. The J gene is TRBJ2-1, the V gene TRBV12-3 or TRBV12-4, with D possibly being TRBD2 (5 bases). V lost 2 bases, J lost 3 bases, and 14 bases lay in between. The CDR3 covers 16 residues.

J is TRBJ1-1 and V is TRBV4-2; D ambiguous. The CDR3 is made up of 14 amino acids. The ends were cut back, 1 base at V and 4 bases at J, with 10 bases in the middle. The V gene's germline CDR1 is LGHNA and CDR2 YNFKEQ. This CDR3 is CASSQGQAPTEAFF. DNA of the CDR3: TGTGCCAGCAGCCAAGGCCAGGCCCCCACTGAAGCTTTCTTT.

In this sample, this clonotype turned up a few times. J is TRBJ2-1 and V is TRBV27, with 10 bases identical to TRBD2. Germline CDR1 MNHEY, CDR2 SMNVEV (reference sequence). J lost 6 bases, V lost 5 bases, and 4 bases had no gene match. The CDR3 runs to 14 residues. The DNA of the CDR3 is TGTGCCAGCAGTCCCTGGACTAGCGGCAATGAGCAGTTCTTC. Translated: CASSPWTSGNEQFF.

This clonotype was detected only a few times. This chain connects TRBV6-1 to TRBJ1-5, with D possibly being TRBD1 (6 bases). Germline lookup yields CDR1 MNHNS and CDR2 SASEGT. V was cut by 9 bases and J by 7 bases, with 19 bases left in between. The CDR3 length is 14 residues. The CDR3 region is CASPGDIRNQPQHF. In DNA form, the CDR3 reads TGTGCCAGTCCCGGGGACATCAGGAACCAGCCCCAGCATTTT.

The chain couples TRBV4-1 to TRBJ2-1, with D perhaps TRBD1 (6 bases). Germline CDR1 reads MGHRA; CDR2 reads YSYEKL. Trimming removed 3 bases from V and 9 bases from J, with 18 bases in between. The CDR3 consists of 15 residues. DNA for the CDR3: TGCGCCAGCAGCCAGATCGGGGACACCTTAAGTGAGCAGTTCTTC. This gives the protein CASSQIGDTLSEQFF.

This clonotype appeared many times. The genes are TRBV6-1 and TRBJ2-2; D not resolved. The CDR3 spans 15 residues. The germline V gene has CDR1 MNHNS and CDR2 SASEGT. V lost 5 bases and J 5 bases, leaving 15 bases between the germline ends. This chain's CDR3 is CASSQLGWGTGELFF. CDR3 DNA: TGTGCCAGCAGTCAACTGGGTTGGGGAACCGGGGAGCTGTTTTTT.

This clonotype has just a few counts. The rearrangement joins TRBV7-3 to TRBJ2-5; the match to TRBD2 covers 7 bases. V lost 8 bases to trimming and J lost 3 bases; unmatched junction nucleotides: 12. Germline assignment: CDR1 SGHTA and CDR2 FQGTGA. The CDR3 has 15 amino acids. The CDR3 loop is CASSRGGGSEETQYF. DNA for the CDR3: TGTGCCAGCTCTCGGGGTGGCGGGAGTGAAGAGACCCAGTACTTC.

The CDR3 DNA follows: TGCAGTGCTAGAGGCGGACTAGCGGGAGAAGAGCAGTACTTC. This gives the protein CSARGGLAGEEQYF. This rearrangement joins TRBV20-1 to TRBJ2-7; 13 bases line up with TRBD2. This CDR3 comprises 14 residues. V shed 1 base and J 7 bases; nucleotides not matched to a gene: 4. The germline CDR1 and CDR2 sequences are DFQATT and SNEGSKA (reference sequence).